These 18 T cell receptor beta chains were all obtained from the same sample, sequenced in a study of blood T cells in healthy people across ages. A J-beta primer mix and a sample-barcoded 5' primer were used in a second PCR of roughly 6 to 12 cycles. Via MiXCR, TCRdb re-called the 5' RACE reads, giving one row per CDR3 protein. The sample records hundreds of thousands of distinct CDR3 sequences, about 36% being singletons. Sequenced material: blood. The source is a man younger than 30 in good health.

In this sample, this clonotype turned up a few times. The gene calls are TRBV18 and TRBJ2-1; D is perhaps TRBD1 (5 bases). This CDR3 comprises 17 residues. Trimming took off 3 bases at V and 1 base at J, with 16 bases between the two ends. Germline V gene sequence: CDR1 KGHSH, CDR2 LQKENI. Written as DNA, the CDR3 is TGTGCCAGCTCACCGCTGACAGTTTTGAGGTCCTACAATGAGCAGTTCTTC. It specifies CASSPLTVLRSYNEQFF.

The chain recombines TRBV4-2 with TRBJ2-3, with 9 bases identical to TRBD1. V was pared by 4 bases and J by 4 bases, with 9 bases of the junction left unmatched. There are 16 residues in the CDR3. Germline V gives CDR1 LGHNA, CDR2 YNFKEQ. CDR3 amino acids: CASSRHRDRDADTQYF. The CDR3 nucleotides are TGTGCCAGCAGCCGACACCGGGACAGGGATGCAGATACGCAGTATTTT.

About this clonotype itself: The germline gene is not matched at one end of the junction; a read error may be the cause. V usage is TRBV29-1 and J usage is TRBJ2-3; 13 bases map to TRBD2. This CDR3 contains 16 residues. Germline V gene data show CDR1 as SQVTM and CDR2 as ANQGSEA. This CDR3 reads CSVDGLAGAGTDTRYF. CDR3 nucleotide sequence: TGCAGCGTCGATGGACTAGCGGGGGCGGGAACGGATACGCGGTATTTT.

In this sample, this clonotype turned up a few times. The chain has TRBV7-9 and TRBJ1-4; D perhaps matches TRBD1 (5 bases). V dropped 3 bases and J dropped 4 bases, with 9 bases sitting between them. The CDR3 covers 14 residues. Germline assignment: CDR1 SEHNR and CDR2 FQNEAQ (reference sequence). CDR3 in DNA: TGTGCCAGCAGCTTCGGGGCGGGTAATGAAAAACTGTTTTTT. Protein product: CASSFGAGNEKLFF.

Only a few counts were recorded for this clonotype. The V gene is TRBV4-2, the J gene TRBJ1-1; the D gene is possibly TRBD1 (5 bases). CDR1 and CDR2 from the germline V gene are LGHNA and YNFKEQ. CDR3 size: 12 residues. Trimming stripped 3 bases from V and 7 bases from J, with 9 bases between. CDR3 coding DNA: TGTGCCAGCAGCCAGGCAGGGAATGAAGCTTTCTTT. Its translation is CASSQAGNEAFF.

The V gene is TRBV5-1, the J gene TRBJ2-1, with D perhaps TRBD1 (5 bases). The V end was cut by 4 bases, the J end by 12 bases, with 20 bases between. Per the germline V gene, CDR1 is SGHRS and CDR2 is YFSETQ. This CDR3 region has 14 residues. The CDR3 nucleotides are TGCGCCAGCAGCCCGCAAACAGGTTTTGATGGGCAGTTCTTC. It codes for CASSPQTGFDGQFF.

The CDR3 DNA follows: TGTACCAGCAGCTTACGCGCGGGGGGTTTCCATGAGCAGTTCTTC. It translates to CTSSLRAGGFHEQFF. This chain uses TRBV7-2 with TRBJ2-1; 8 bases map to TRBD2. CDR3 length equals 15 residues. Unmatched junction bases numbered 8, after V lost 2 bases and J lost 8 bases. Germline CDR1 reads SGHTA; CDR2 reads FQGNSA.

CDR3 nucleotides: TGCAGTGCTAGAATCACCGGGGCGTCGAACACCGGGGAGCTGTTTTTT. Translated, it gives CSARITGASNTGELFF. The rearrangement links TRBV20-1 to TRBJ2-2; D is tentatively TRBD1 or TRBD2 (5 bases each). The germline V and J ends were trimmed by 2 bases and 0 bases, with 13 bases remaining between them. CDR1 and CDR2 (germline): DFQATT, SNEGSKA (reference sequence). The CDR3 loop spans 16 amino acids.

The rearrangement uses TRBV5-5 and TRBJ2-1; 8 bases line up with TRBD1. The CDR3 totals 15 residues. Unmatched junction bases numbered 10, after V lost 4 bases and J lost 7 bases. From germline, CDR1 is SGHKS and CDR2 YYEKEE (reference sequence). Here the CDR3 DNA reads TGTGCCAGCAGCCCGGCCGGGACAGGCCTTAATGAGCAGTTCTTC. This encodes CASSPAGTGLNEQFF.

This clonotype was counted between two and nine times. V gene TRBV20-1 combines with J gene TRBJ1-1, with D hard to call. The CDR3 extends over 11 amino acids. Germline lookup yields CDR1 DFQATT and CDR2 SNEGSKA (reference sequence). Trimming left V 3 bases short and J 4 bases short, with 6 bases between. In DNA, the CDR3 is TGCAGTGCTAGTTTGTCCACTGAAGCTTTCTTT. Translation gives CSASLSTEAFF.

A few counts support this clonotype. The chain links TRBV7-2 to TRBJ1-5; D unresolved. V was trimmed by 3 bases and J by 1 base, leaving 10 bases between them. This CDR3 contains 15 residues. CDR1 SGHTA and CDR2 FQGNSA come from the germline V gene. Written as DNA, the CDR3 is TGTGCCAGCAGCTTCGGGGTTGGGAGCAATCAGCCCCAGCATTTT. The encoded protein is CASSFGVGSNQPQHF.

This clonotype showed up just a few times. The CDR3 reads CASSEAHGIDNSPLHF. The DNA for the CDR3 is TGTGCCAGCAGTGAAGCGCATGGGATCGATAATTCACCCCTCCACTTT. The chain couples TRBV6-1 to TRBJ1-6; D call uncertain. Germline lookup yields CDR1 MNHNS and CDR2 SASEGT. V dropped 0 bases and J dropped 5 bases, with 11 bases sitting between them. The CDR3 loop spans 16 amino acids.

The chain recombines TRBV7-9 with TRBJ1-2; no firm D call. This CDR3 has 14 residues. Trimming stripped 5 bases from V and 4 bases from J, with 14 bases between. Germline V lookup: CDR1 SEHNR, CDR2 FQNEAQ (reference sequence). CDR3 coding DNA: TGTGCCAGCAGCAACTTTGAGGGCCCCTATGGCTACACCTTC. This translates into CASSNFEGPYGYTF. The whole variable domain, filled in from reference TRBV7-9 and TRBJ1-2, reads DTGVSQNPRHKITKRGQNVTFRCDPISEHNRLYWYRQTLGQGPEFLTYFQNEAQLEKSRLLSDRFSAERPKGSFSTLEIQRTEQGDSAMYLCASSNFEGPYGYTFGSGTRLTVV.

V usage is TRBV7-2 and J usage is TRBJ1-2; D gene uncertain. From germline, CDR1 is SGHTA and CDR2 FQGNSA. Trimming shortened V by 1 base and J by 8 bases, and 11 bases separated the two germline ends. The CDR3 covers 13 residues. This CDR3 reads CASSLGSLVGYTF. CDR3 nucleotide sequence: TGTGCCAGCAGCTTAGGATCCCTTGTGGGCTACACCTTC.

In its sample, this clonotype was seen a few times. This chain links TRBV13 with TRBJ1-2; 9 nucleotides line up with TRBD1. The CDR3 runs 14 residues. Germline CDR1 reads PRHDT; CDR2 reads FYEKMQ (reference sequence). V lost 7 bases to trimming and J lost 4 bases; unmatched junction nucleotides: 7. The CDR3 region has the DNA TGTGCCAGCACCCAGGGACAGGGTGCCTATGGCTACACCTTC. It specifies CASTQGQGAYGYTF.

This clonotype occurred a few times. The V gene is TRBV7-2, the J gene TRBJ2-5; D remains ambiguous. There are 16 residues in the CDR3. Between the trimmed V and J ends, which lost 1 base and 5 bases, there was a span of 17 bases. CDR1 SGHTA and CDR2 FQGNSA come from the germline V gene. The CDR3 DNA sequence: TGTGCCAGCAGCTTAGTGTTGTTTGGGATCAGGGAGACCCAGTACTTC. It translates to CASSLVLFGIRETQYF.

This clonotype was seen a few times. This sequence joins TRBV12-3 or TRBV12-4 and TRBJ2-7; TRBD2 matches 7 bases. V was pared by 3 bases and J by 7 bases, with 6 bases of the junction left unmatched. CDR3 length equals 13 residues. The CDR3 DNA reads as TGTGCCAGCAGTTTTTCTAGCGGTCATGAGCAGTACTTC. As protein: CASSFSSGHEQYF.

This clonotype appeared many times. J is TRBJ2-3 and V is TRBV28, with D possibly being TRBD1 (6 bases). The CDR3 has 16 residues. Germline CDR1 reads MDHEN; CDR2 reads SYDVKM. Trimming left V 5 bases short and J 1 base short, with 16 bases between. CDR3 residues: CASSPPTGTRTDTQYF. The CDR3 DNA sequence: TGTGCCAGCAGTCCCCCAACAGGGACCCGCACAGATACGCAGTATTTT.